The clone carrying this T cell receptor beta chain was found a few times. Then a second PCR, running roughly 7 to 11 cycles, was carried out with a sample-barcoded 5' primer and a J-beta primer mix. Each cDNA molecule was tagged by a template-switch adaptor that had 12 random nucleotides. TCRdb recomputed calls from the 5' RACE reads with MiXCR, one row per CDR3 protein. The sample records hundreds of thousands of distinct CDR3 sequences, approximately 60% being singletons. These data are taken from a study of blood T cells in healthy people across ages. The CDR3 consists of 18 residues. The germline gives CDR1 SQVTM, CDR2 ANQGSEA. Unmatched junction bases numbered 25, after V lost 8 bases and J lost 6 bases.

The sequenced sample was blood. The source is a man aged 35 to 55 in good health. V gene TRBV29-1 combines with J gene TRBJ2-1, with TRBD1 matching over 7 bases. In DNA, the CDR3 is TGCAGCACAAACATCATGACAGGGATGGGTCACAACATCAATGAGCAGTTCTTC. Translation: CSTNIMTGMGHNINEQFF.